The clone carrying this T cell receptor (beta chain) was seen ten or more times. Antigen: not known. The data were taken from a study of CD8 T cells in ankylosing spondylitis. Study-wide findings and caveats: Past studies reported some motif variants in reactive arthritis synovial fluid and blood. There was reportedly significant enrichment of clones that were disease-linked in matched ankylosing spondylitis synovial fluid.

Quantitative 5'-RACE was performed with molecular barcodes, and it yielded the TCR beta libraries. TCRdb redid the calling of the 5' RACE reads with MiXCR, one entry per CDR3 protein. Among 220,000 or so distinct CDR3 sequences, roughly a tenth were seen once, and the ten largest hold about a fifth. With V trimmed by 1 base and J by 10 bases, 5 bases remained unmatched. The CDR3 extends over 13 amino acids. The sequence derives from a male donor with ankylosing spondylitis or in good health (not recorded which). The sequenced sample was blood, either unsorted or a sorted T cell fraction (not recorded which). The V gene is TRBV12-3 or TRBV12-4, the J gene TRBJ1-1; the match to TRBD1 covers 8 bases. In DNA, the CDR3 is TGTGCCAGCAGTTTAGGAGGACAGGGTTTAGCTTTCTTT. Translating gives CASSLGGQGLAFF.